This is a list of T cell receptor beta chains from one sample in a study of CD8+ T cells in alopecia areata. Sequencing was performed with immunoSEQ multiplex PCR; in TCRdb, only in-frame clones are kept and a portion is missing. The data show 3,800 or so clones, approximately 70% seen once. The material sequenced was skin, taken at week 24, from a patient treated with tofacitinib. The receptor set was obtained from a human donor with alopecia areata. The CDR3 runs from the conserved cysteine through the conserved F or W.

V,J,length,CDR3
TRBV2,TRBJ2-7,14,CASSGDSTSYEQYF
TRBV7-2,TRBJ2-7,14,CASSTDSRTYEQYF
TRBV19,TRBJ2-7,15,CASSIDFGRNYEQYF
TRBV7-9,TRBJ1-4,16,CASSSSRGQEGEKLFF
TRBV28,TRBJ2-7,12,CASSLGNYEQYF
TRBV5-6,TRBJ1-2,15,CASSPTGQGPYGYTF
TRBV15,TRBJ1-2,13,CATSPDRERGYTF
TRBV12-5,TRBJ1-5,13,CASGGQLNQPQHF
TRBV6-5,TRBJ1-1,13,CASSGTGTTEAFF
TRBV27,TRBJ1-2,17,CASSLSFRQGANYGYTF
TRBV5-1,TRBJ2-3,11,CASSDPGVQYF
TRBV9,TRBJ2-3,15,CASSVTGASTDTQYF
TRBV5-4,TRBJ1-2,13,CASSLGRDYGYTF
TRBV20-1,TRBJ1-1,11,CNVWRNTEAFF
TRBV5-8,TRBJ2-5,11,CASSSPGTQYF
TRBV7-9,TRBJ1-6,14,CATETGYYNSPLHF
TRBV18,TRBJ2-1,13,CASSVWSYNEQFF
TRBV7-2,TRBJ2-5,13,CASKPGLQETQYF
TRBV28,TRBJ1-2,14,CASSSPRPESGYTF
TRBV12-5,TRBJ2-5,15,CASGLGGLGKETQYF
TRBV6-9,TRBJ2-1,14,CASSYVQTSMKQFF
TRBV18,TRBJ1-1,15,CASSRNLQGAHEAFF
TRBV11-2,TRBJ1-2,18,CASSSIARQGARNYGYTF
TRBV11-2,TRBJ2-7,15,CASSLDLRGSYEQYF
TRBV5-6,TRBJ1-6,14,CASSRRGLYSPLHF
TRBV27,TRBJ2-2,15,CASSLSSRHSRELFF
TRBV6-5,TRBJ1-5,15,CASSPSRDRVSPQHF
TRBV4-3,TRBJ1-5,17,CASSQDADRGTNQPQHF
TRBV7-2,TRBJ1-6,16,CASSGGQGEYNSPLHF
TRBV4-3,TRBJ1-4,16,CASSQDGWTMNEKLFF
TRBV2,TRBJ2-7,14,CALTQGDYSYEQYF
TRBV4-3,TRBJ2-7,14,CASSQDRLNYEQYF
TRBV4-1,TRBJ1-2,15,CASSQAHYFYYGYTF
TRBV15,TRBJ1-5,14,CATSRELVRQPQHF
TRBV28,TRBJ1-5,12,CASSWAHQPQHF
TRBV7-2,NA,15,CASSLEDRASYEQYF
TRBV11-2,TRBJ2-1,16,CASSARLAGVYNEQFF
TRBV4-1,TRBJ1-1,17,CASSQDRVRGPGTEAFF
TRBV7-9,TRBJ2-7,14,CASSLEGQGYEQYF
TRBV9,TRBJ2-1,15,CASSVDGGQYNEQFF
TRBV5-1,TRBJ1-3,17,CASSLSTGPASGNTIYF
TRBV5-1,TRBJ2-5,14,CASSLWGNWETQYF
TRBV18,TRBJ2-7,13,CASSPPGAYEQYF
TRBV28,TRBJ2-7,15,CASSLIGSGVREQYF
TRBV5-4,TRBJ2-5,14,CASSSGTNQETQYF
TRBV10-3,NA,14,CAISDPTVSYEQYF